The entry below gives a single T cell receptor (beta chain) sequence along with its context. This entry comes from a study of blood T cell repertoires in COVID-19. V dropped 0 bases and J dropped 7 bases, with 12 bases sitting between them. Germline values: CDR1 SGHTA, CDR2 FQGNSA. The CDR3 extends over 15 amino acids. Repertoires were generated with immunoSEQ multiplex PCR, while TCRdb's copy carries only in-frame clones and drops some. The sample records some 150,000 clones, approximately 80% being singletons. The chain employs TRBV7-2 and TRBJ1-4; tentative D call: TRBD1 (6 bases). Specimen: peripheral blood. The sequence derives from a woman of 80 years or more with active or convalescent COVID-19. The CDR3 here is CASSLAQGPLEKLFF. The CDR3 DNA reads as TGTGCCAGCAGCTTAGCACAGGGCCCTCTTGAAAAACTGTTTTTT.